The T cell receptor (beta chain) described here comes from a study of breast tumors, draining lymph nodes, adjacent tissues (dated by TCRdb to the mid-2010s). A note on the overall study: Breast cancer patients provided tumor, adjacent nontumor tissue and axillary lymph nodes, and the study compared the TCR beta repertoires across these three sources. The study was designed to assess the relationships and possible T-cell exchange between tumor, surrounding tissue and draining lymph node repertoires in human breast cancer. On the study overall, not on this receptor specifically: T-cell repertoire diversity in tumors was found to be lower than in lymph nodes but higher than in nontumor tissue, and preferential V and J gene usage was observed. Tumor and nontumor tissue repertoires were found to be significantly more similar in luminal-like than in basal-like breast cancer. The data were considered consistent with most tumor T cells being derived from the lymph node and subsequently expanding within tumor tissue. The conclusion that tumor T cells originate in lymph nodes was framed as consistent with a hypothesis rather than directly demonstrated.

This clonotype was found a few times. Its antigen remains undetermined. No much larger clonotype is one base removed from it; base qualities were not supplied. Spanning cysteine to phenylalanine, the CDR3 consists of 16 amino acids. Just CDR3 DNA is preserved here, 48 bases in frame from base 1. The germline V gene specifies SGHNT as CDR1 and YENEEA as CDR2. V lost 1 base and J lost 5 bases; the stretch between them is 17 bases long. Lymph node samples came from the axillary draining lymph nodes of breast cancer patients. The sequencer listed for this sample is Illumina HiSeq 2000. Multiplex PCR amplification was used to build the TCR beta chain libraries. High-throughput sequencing was used to analyze the amplified TCR beta chain products. TCRdb reran the public reads through fastp at Q25 and MiXCR, keeping productive beta chains. Rows with a matching CDR3 protein are joined into one entry that keeps the most common DNA and genes. For this sample there are approximately 230,000 distinct CDR3 sequences; less than 35% appear just once. Approximately 3.7% of the sample is taken by the ten largest.

Sequencing was carried out using axillary lymph node tissue. The rearranged chain carries TRBV11-3 and TRBJ2-5; the D region may be TRBD1 or TRBD2, each matching 5 bases equally. The source is a female donor with breast cancer. Some clones in this sample may be carry-over from other donors' samples. The DNA is TGTGCCAGCAGCTTAGCCGGTAGCGCAGGGTTTGAGACCCAGTACTTC. It encodes CASSLAGSAGFETQYF.